These 27 T cell receptor beta chains were all obtained from the same sample, sequenced in a study of type 1 regulatory T cells. Overall study results and limits: Compared with non-Tr1 cells, Tr1 cells showed a narrower TCR repertoire.

A single record per CDR3 protein comes from TCRdb applying MiXCR to the reads. The profile covers 65,000 to 80,000 distinct CDR3 sequences, with roughly 20% appearing a single time and 8% to 9% taken by the ten largest. These receptors are not linked to any known antigen. Sequencing used cultured type 1 regulatory T (Tr1) cells, either the whole culture or a sorted fraction (not recorded which). These receptors originate from a human donor in good health.

The sample holds a few counts of this clonotype. J is TRBJ2-5 and V is TRBV5-1, with 11 bases lining up with TRBD1. Germline V gives CDR1 SGHRS, CDR2 YFSETQ. V shed 2 bases, J shed 3 bases, and the junction held 3 bases outside the gene matches. The CDR3 is made up of 15 amino acids. The CDR3 region is CASSLGQGAKETQYF. CDR3 in DNA: TGCGCCAGCAGCTTAGGACAGGGGGCAAAAGAGACCCAGTACTTC. The variable domain in full, completed from reference TRBV5-1 and TRBJ2-5, reads KAGVTQTPRYLIKTRGQQVTLSCSPISGHRSVSWYQQTPGQGLQFLFEYFSETQRNKGNFPGRFSGRQFSNSRSEMNVSTLELGDSALYLCASSLGQGAKETQYFGPGTRLLVL.

This clonotype was found a few times. The J gene is TRBJ2-6, the V gene TRBV21-1; TRBD1, the table's D call, lacks a check against the DNA. TRBV21-1 is recorded as a pseudogene. The CDR3 is 19 residues long. CDR3 sequence reads: CASSKAPRDTISGANVLTF. CDR3 nucleotides: TGTGCCAGCAGCAAAGCGCCCCGGGACACCATCTCTGGGGCCAACGTCCTGACTTTC.

This clonotype was counted only a few times. The genes are TRBV20-1 and TRBJ2-1; 12 positions match TRBD2. Trimming at V came to 3 bases and at J to 6 bases, leaving 3 bases not matched to a gene. Germline CDR1 is DFQATT and CDR2 is SNEGSKA (reference sequence). The CDR3 spans 14 residues. The CDR3 nucleotides are TGCAGTGCTAGCCAGACTAGCGGGAGCAATGAGCAGTTCTTC. Residues: CSASQTSGSNEQFF.

The sample holds a few counts of this clonotype. V usage is TRBV12-3 or TRBV12-4 and J usage is TRBJ1-2, with 8 bases matching TRBD1. The CDR3 contains 13 residues. J lost 4 bases, V lost 6 bases, and 4 bases had no gene match. CDR3 protein: CASSSGGPYGYTF. DNA for the CDR3: TGTGCCAGCAGCTCAGGGGGCCCCTATGGCTACACCTTC.

The genes are TRBV20-1 and TRBJ2-5; TRBD2 might be the D (6 bases). Germline lookup yields CDR1 DFQATT and CDR2 SNEGSKA (reference sequence). Trimming took off 6 bases at V and 5 bases at J, with 19 bases between the two ends. The CDR3 totals 14 residues. Here the CDR3 DNA reads TGCAGTGCCGGTACCTCGGGGGTCAGGGAGACCCAGTACTTC. This encodes CSAGTSGVRETQYF.

The chain employs TRBV20-1 and TRBJ1-3; D might be TRBD1 (5 bases). Germline values: CDR1 DFQATT, CDR2 SNEGSKA (reference sequence). V lost 6 bases and J 3 bases, leaving 18 bases between the germline ends. The CDR3 has 15 amino acids. The CDR3 region is CSAPTPGHGGNTIYF. The CDR3 nucleotides are TGCAGTGCCCCTACCCCAGGGCACGGTGGAAACACCATATATTTT.

CDR3 region: CSAPTRGGTEAFF. The CDR3 coding sequence is TGCAGTGCACCGACCCGTGGGGGCACTGAAGCTTTCTTT. The J gene is TRBJ1-1, the V gene TRBV20-1, with D possibly TRBD1 on 5 matching bases. The CDR3 has 13 residues. The V gene lost 6 bases and the J gene lost 4 bases, with 15 bases spanning the gap. The germline CDR1 and CDR2 sequences are DFQATT and SNEGSKA (reference sequence).

This chain links TRBV7-3 with TRBJ2-7; the D gene is possibly TRBD2 (6 bases). V lost 5 bases and J lost 6, with 20 bases in between. The CDR3 consists of 15 residues. Germline CDR1 reads SGHTA; CDR2 reads FQGTGA. The CDR3 region has the DNA TGTGCCAGCAGCCCCCAGACTAGTTCACGGTTCGAGCAGTACTTC. Its translation is CASSPQTSSRFEQYF. The whole variable domain, filled in from reference TRBV7-3 and TRBJ2-7, reads GAGVSQTPSNKVTEKGKYVELRCDPISGHTALYWYRQSLGQGPEFLIYFQGTGAADDSGLPNDRFFAVRPEGSVSTLKIQRTERGDSAVYLCASSPQTSSRFEQYFGPGTRLTVT.

This clonotype was seen a handful of times. The V call is TRBV5-1, the J call TRBJ2-1, with D maybe TRBD2 (6 bases). The V and J ends lost 4 bases and 0 bases respectively, with 14 bases between them. CDR1 and CDR2 from the germline V gene are SGHRS and YFSETQ. This CDR3 is built from 16 residues. As DNA, the CDR3 is TGCGCCAGCAGCGGTTCCGCCGGGGGCTCCTACAATGAGCAGTTCTTC. Translation gives CASSGSAGGSYNEQFF.

V is TRBV29-1 and J is TRBJ2-2, with 9 bases fitting TRBD2. Germline V gene sequence: CDR1 SQVTM, CDR2 ANQGSEA. V dropped 6 bases and J dropped 5; count of bases not matched to a gene: 7. The CDR3 loop spans 14 amino acids. CDR3 loop: CSVSTSGQTGELFF. CDR3 nucleotide sequence: TGCAGCGTGTCGACTAGCGGACAGACCGGGGAGCTGTTTTTT.

This clonotype came up a few times. The chain employs TRBV7-2 and TRBJ2-1, with 8 positions matching TRBD2. V dropped 7 bases and J dropped 1; count of bases not matched to a gene: 3. CDR3 size: 14 residues. Germline loops: CDR1 SGHTA, CDR2 FQGNSA. CDR3 sequence: CASKRGGSYNEQFF. DNA for the CDR3: TGTGCCAGCAAACGGGGGGGGTCCTACAATGAGCAGTTCTTC.

The V gene is TRBV15, the J gene TRBJ2-1, with D possibly matching TRBD2 (5 bases). Trimming pared 1 base from V and 5 bases from J, leaving 12 bases between. Germline V gene data show CDR1 as LNHNV and CDR2 as YYDKDF (reference sequence). This CDR3 region has 15 residues. CDR3 residues: CATSRVLAPNNEQFF. In nucleotides, the CDR3 is TGTGCCACCAGCAGAGTATTAGCGCCCAACAATGAGCAGTTCTTC.

A few counts support this clonotype. This chain joins TRBV20-1 and TRBJ2-5, with 12 bases aligning to TRBD2. Germline lookup yields CDR1 DFQATT and CDR2 SNEGSKA (reference sequence). Trimming cost V 3 bases and J 5 bases; bases outside gene matches: 10. This CDR3 is built from 16 residues. The CDR3 nucleotides read TGCAGTGCTAGCAACCTAGCGGGAGGGCTCGGGGAGACCCAGTACTTC. Translated, it gives CSASNLAGGLGETQYF.

This clonotype was detected only a few times. V is TRBV7-2 and J is TRBJ1-2; TRBD1 might be the D (6 bases). Germline CDR1 SGHTA, CDR2 FQGNSA. V dropped 1 base and J dropped 8 bases, with 14 bases sitting between them. There are 14 residues in the CDR3. CDR3 in amino acids: CASSLDHGGGGYTF. The CDR3 region has the DNA TGTGCCAGCAGCTTAGACCATGGAGGGGGAGGCTACACCTTC.

The chain carries TRBV29-1 and TRBJ2-2; TRBD2 is a possible D gene (6 bases). The CDR3 totals 14 residues. Trimming took 7 bases from V and 7 from J, leaving 19 bases between them. Germline CDR1 and CDR2: SQVTM and ANQGSEA. The CDR3 sequence is CSARGLARDGELFF. For the CDR3, the DNA is TGCAGCGCCCGAGGGTTAGCGCGGGACGGGGAGCTGTTTTTT.

This clonotype was recorded only once. This may be a read error, as it is one base from a much larger clone. V gene TRBV20-1 combines with J gene TRBJ2-1; D may be TRBD2 (6 bases). The CDR3 length is 16 residues. V shed 5 bases and J shed 7 bases, with 24 bases lying between them. Germline CDR1 and CDR2: DFQATT and SNEGSKA (reference sequence). The CDR3: CSAHTAGHNLMNEQFF. For the CDR3, the DNA is TGCAGTGCTCACACAGCGGGCCACAATTTGATGAATGAGCAGTTCTTC.

This clonotype was seen a handful of times. The chain is built from TRBV20-1 and TRBJ1-1, with a weak D call TRBD1 (6 bases). This CDR3 is built from 11 residues. The germline V gene encodes CDR1 DFQATT and CDR2 SNEGSKA (reference sequence). The CDR3 protein is CRPTGNTEAFF. The CDR3 DNA reads TGCAGGCCGACAGGAAACACTGAAGCTTTCTTT.

This clonotype was observed many times. The V and J genes are TRBV3-1 and TRBJ1-5; the D gene is possibly TRBD1 (5 bases). This CDR3 region has 14 residues. The ends were cut back, 4 bases at V and 4 bases at J, with 11 bases in the middle. Germline V gives CDR1 LGHDT, CDR2 YNNKEL (reference sequence). The CDR3 bases are TGTGCCAGCAGCCCCGGGACGGGTAATCAGCCCCAGCATTTT. Its translation: CASSPGTGNQPQHF.

This clonotype was seen a few times. The gene calls are TRBV11-1 and TRBJ2-7, with D perhaps matching TRBD2 (5 bases). The CDR3 spans 14 residues. CDR1 SGHAT and CDR2 FQDESV come from the germline V gene (reference sequence). The ends were cut back, 5 bases at V and 3 bases at J, with 14 bases in the middle. CDR3 residues: CASSPRGGRYEQYF. Written as DNA, the CDR3 is TGTGCCAGCAGCCCCCGAGGAGGTCGCTACGAGCAGTACTTC.

The chain uses TRBV7-3 and TRBJ2-1; maybe TRBD1 (5 bases). Trimming shortened V by 5 bases and J by 5 bases, and 13 bases separated the two germline ends. Germline CDR1 reads SGHTA; CDR2 reads FQGTGA. The CDR3 is 14 residues long. CDR3 protein: CASSPPGADNEQFF. The CDR3 region has the DNA TGTGCCAGCAGCCCCCCTGGGGCAGACAATGAGCAGTTCTTC. Together with reference TRBV7-3 and TRBJ2-1, the CDR3 gives the full variable domain: GAGVSQTPSNKVTEKGKYVELRCDPISGHTALYWYRQSLGQGPEFLIYFQGTGAADDSGLPNDRFFAVRPEGSVSTLKIQRTERGDSAVYLCASSPPGADNEQFFGPGTRLTVL.

This clonotype was detected only a few times. The chain joins TRBV6-2 or TRBV6-3 to TRBJ2-4; 16 bases line up with TRBD2. The CDR3 runs to 16 residues. V shed 4 bases and J 9 bases; nucleotides not matched to a gene: 6. CDR1 is MNHEY, CDR2 SVGEGT, per germline. CDR3: CASSSGTSGRVSIQYF. As DNA, the CDR3 is TGTGCCAGCAGTTCCGGGACTAGCGGGAGGGTGAGCATTCAGTACTTC.

V gene TRBV7-3 combines with J gene TRBJ2-7; D remains ambiguous. From germline, CDR1 is SGHTA and CDR2 FQGTGA. V lost 2 bases to trimming and J lost 5 bases, with 10 bases between them. The CDR3 totals 13 residues. The CDR3 DNA follows: TGTGCCAGCAGCTTATCGATTAAGGACGAGCAGTACTTC. Its protein is CASSLSIKDEQYF.

The rearrangement joins TRBV30 to TRBJ2-7; D unresolved. Trimming took 1 base from V and 4 from J, leaving 8 bases between them. The CDR3 runs to 12 residues. Germline CDR1 reads GTSNPN; CDR2 reads SVGIG (reference sequence). The CDR3 nucleotides are TGTGCCTGGAGTGCAAGCCATTACGAGCAGTACTTC. It is translated as CAWSASHYEQYF.

This clonotype was recorded a few times. J is TRBJ1-1 and V is TRBV5-1, with D hard to call. The CDR3 runs 15 residues. Trimming took off 1 base at V and 0 bases at J, with 10 bases between the two ends. Germline CDR1 SGHRS, CDR2 YFSETQ. The DNA for the CDR3 is TGCGCCAGCAGCTTGCACAGTGCGATGAACACTGAAGCTTTCTTT. Amino acids: CASSLHSAMNTEAFF.

This clonotype was counted a few times. The rearrangement uses TRBV27 and TRBJ1-5, with 7 bases that match TRBD1. CDR3 length: 16 residues. The ends lost 6 bases at V and 0 bases at J; junction bases unmatched: 8. The germline CDR1 and CDR2 sequences are MNHEY and SMNVEV (reference sequence). The CDR3 spells CASRDGQARSNQPQHF. Here the CDR3 DNA reads TGTGCCAGCAGGGATGGACAGGCTCGTAGCAATCAGCCCCAGCATTTT.

This clonotype was recorded at least ten times. V and J are TRBV10-3 and TRBJ2-5; a possible D gene is TRBD1 (5 bases). The V and J ends lost 0 bases and 5 bases respectively, with 7 bases between them. The CDR3 runs to 13 residues. CDR1 and CDR2 (germline): ENHRY, SYGVKD. CDR3 sequence (DNA): TGTGCCATCAGTGAGTCGTCAGGGGAGACCCAGTACTTC. Protein sequence: CAISESSGETQYF.

The rearrangement joins TRBV18 to TRBJ1-2; perhaps TRBD1 as D (5 bases). The CDR3 loop spans 15 amino acids. Germline loops: CDR1 KGHSH, CDR2 LQKENI. V gave up 3 bases and J gave up 0 bases, with 11 bases separating them. The DNA of the CDR3 is TGTGCCAGCTCACCGCTTAGGACACCTAACTATGGCTACACCTTC. Translating gives CASSPLRTPNYGYTF.